This T cell receptor (beta chain) was retrieved from a study of cytomegalovirus exposure and HLA in healthy donors. Broader study findings: Across all donors, roughly uniform sequencing depth was an assumption of the presence/absence analyses.

This clone was found a few times. Antigen unknown. Sequence at one end of the junction differs from germline and may be a read error. Germline loops: CDR1 MNHNS, CDR2 SASEGT. There are 17 residues in the CDR3. Primers: 60 Vbeta forward and 13 Jbeta reverse. Produced via immunoSEQ multiplex PCR; TCRdb's table is partial and in-frame only. The sample yields under 200,000 clones, about three quarters seen once. The V call is TRBV6-1, the J call TRBJ2-1; maybe TRBD1 (6 bases). This receptor was obtained from a woman between 40 and 55 years old in good health and CMV-seronegative. The sequenced sample consisted of PBMCs. The CDR3 DNA reads as TGTGCCAGCAGAGAAGTGAGAATGGGGGCCCGCTACAATGAGCAGTTCTTC. It translates to CASREVRMGARYNEQFF.